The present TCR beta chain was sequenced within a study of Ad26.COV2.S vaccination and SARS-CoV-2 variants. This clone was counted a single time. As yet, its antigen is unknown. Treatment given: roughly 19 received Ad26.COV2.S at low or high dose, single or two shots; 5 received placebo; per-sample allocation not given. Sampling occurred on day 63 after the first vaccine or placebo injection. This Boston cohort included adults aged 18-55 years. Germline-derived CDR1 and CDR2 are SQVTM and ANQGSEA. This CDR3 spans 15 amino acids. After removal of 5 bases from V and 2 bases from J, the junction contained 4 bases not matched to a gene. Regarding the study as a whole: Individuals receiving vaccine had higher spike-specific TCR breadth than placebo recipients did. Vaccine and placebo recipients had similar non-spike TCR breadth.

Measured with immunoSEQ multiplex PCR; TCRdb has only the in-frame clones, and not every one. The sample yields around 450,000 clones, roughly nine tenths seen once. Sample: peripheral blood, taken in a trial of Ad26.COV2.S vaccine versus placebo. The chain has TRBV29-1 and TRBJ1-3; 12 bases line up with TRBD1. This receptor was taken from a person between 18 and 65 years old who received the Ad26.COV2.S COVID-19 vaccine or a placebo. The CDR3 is CSVRRDRGPGNTIYF. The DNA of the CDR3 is TGCAGCGTTCGCCGGGACAGGGGGCCTGGAAACACCATATATTTT. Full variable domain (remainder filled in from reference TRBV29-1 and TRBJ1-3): SAVISQKPSRDICQRGTSLTIQCQVDSQVTMMFWYRQQPGQSLTLIATANQGSEATYESGFVIDKFPISRPNLTFSTLTVSNMSPEDSSIYLCSVRRDRGPGNTIYFGEGSWLTVV.